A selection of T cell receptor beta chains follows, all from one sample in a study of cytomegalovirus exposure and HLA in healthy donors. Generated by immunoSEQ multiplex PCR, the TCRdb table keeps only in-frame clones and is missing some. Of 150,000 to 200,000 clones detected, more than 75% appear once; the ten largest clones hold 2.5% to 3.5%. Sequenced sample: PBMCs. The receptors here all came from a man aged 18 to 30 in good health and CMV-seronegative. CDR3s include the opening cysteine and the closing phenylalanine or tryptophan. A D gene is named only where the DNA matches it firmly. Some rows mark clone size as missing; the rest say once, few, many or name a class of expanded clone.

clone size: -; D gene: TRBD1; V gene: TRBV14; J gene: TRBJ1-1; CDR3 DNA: TGTGCCAGCAGCCAAGTCAGGCCAGGGGGGAACACTGAAGCTTTCTTT; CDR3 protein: CASSQVRPGGNTEAFF
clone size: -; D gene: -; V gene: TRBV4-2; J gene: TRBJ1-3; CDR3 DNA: TGTGCCAGCAGCCAAGATTCGGAGAGGGTCGGAAACACCATATATTTT; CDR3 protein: CASSQDSERVGNTIYF
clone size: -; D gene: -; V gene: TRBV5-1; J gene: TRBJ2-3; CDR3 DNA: TGCGCCAGCAGCTTGGGACAGTATGCAGATACGCAGTATTTT; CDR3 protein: CASSLGQYADTQYF
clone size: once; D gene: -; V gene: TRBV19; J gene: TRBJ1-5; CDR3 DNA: TGTGCCAGTAGTATAAGCGGAACTCGTCAGCCCCAGCATTTT; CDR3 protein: CASSISGTRQPQHF
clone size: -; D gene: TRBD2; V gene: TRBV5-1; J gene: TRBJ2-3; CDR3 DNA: TGCGCCAGCAGCCTCCAAGGACTAGCGGGTTCCACAGATACGCAGTATTTT; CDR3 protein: CASSLQGLAGSTDTQYF
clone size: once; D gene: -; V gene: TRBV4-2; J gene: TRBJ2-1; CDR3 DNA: TGTGCCAGCAGCCAAGATGTCGGGGTCTACAATGAGCAGTTCTTC; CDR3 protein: CASSQDVGVYNEQFF
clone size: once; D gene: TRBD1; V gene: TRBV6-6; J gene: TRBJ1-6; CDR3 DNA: TGTGCCAGCAGTTATGGGACAGTCGGGGGTGACTCACCCCTCCACTTT; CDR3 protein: CASSYGTVGGDSPLHF
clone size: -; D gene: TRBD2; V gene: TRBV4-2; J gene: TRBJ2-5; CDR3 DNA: TGTGCCAGCAGCCAAGACGCGGGGGGGCGGGAGACCCAGTACTTC; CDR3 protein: CASSQDAGGRETQYF
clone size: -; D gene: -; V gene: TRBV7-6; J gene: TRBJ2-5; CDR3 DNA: TGTGCCAGCAGCTTAGATTCACCCGGGACTGACGAAGAGACCCAGTACTTC; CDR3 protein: CASSLDSPGTDEETQYF
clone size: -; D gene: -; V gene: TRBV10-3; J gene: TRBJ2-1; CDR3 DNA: TGTGCCATCAGTGAGGCAGGGGAGAGGAATGAGCAGTTCTTC; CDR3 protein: CAISEAGERNEQFF
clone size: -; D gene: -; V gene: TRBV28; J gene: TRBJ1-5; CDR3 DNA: TGTGCCAGCAGTTTACAAAGCGGGGGCGATTTTCTCCAGCCCCAGCATTTT; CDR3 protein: CASSLQSGGDFLQPQHF
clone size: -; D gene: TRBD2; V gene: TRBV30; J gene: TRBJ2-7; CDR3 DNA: TGTGCCTGGAGTGTATGGACAGCTAAGATGGGGACTAGCGTGCTATTCTCCTACGAGCAGTACTTC; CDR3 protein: CAWSVWTAKMGTSVLFSYEQYF
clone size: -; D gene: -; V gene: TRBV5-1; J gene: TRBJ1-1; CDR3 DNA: TGCGCCAGCAGCCTCTTAAGTGGGAGGGGGGACACTGAAGCTTTCTTT; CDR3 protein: CASSLLSGRGDTEAFF
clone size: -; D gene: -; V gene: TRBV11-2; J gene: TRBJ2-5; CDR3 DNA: TGTGCCAGCAGCCTATGGACAGTCGAGACCCAGTACTTC; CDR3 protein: CASSLWTVETQYF
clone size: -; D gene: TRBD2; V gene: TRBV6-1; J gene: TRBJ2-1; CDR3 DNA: TGTGCCAGCAGTGAAAGACTAGCGGGAGCCAACTTCTACAATGAGCAGTTCTTC; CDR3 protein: CASSERLAGANFYNEQFF
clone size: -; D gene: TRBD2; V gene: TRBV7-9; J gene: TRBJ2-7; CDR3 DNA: TGTGCCAGCAGCTTAGCGGGACTAGCGGGACCGGCCCACGAGCAGTACTTC; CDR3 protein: CASSLAGLAGPAHEQYF
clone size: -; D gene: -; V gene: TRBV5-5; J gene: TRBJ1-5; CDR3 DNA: TGTGCCAGCAGCTTGATGGGCAATGGGCAGCCCCAGCATTTT; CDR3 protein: CASSLMGNGQPQHF
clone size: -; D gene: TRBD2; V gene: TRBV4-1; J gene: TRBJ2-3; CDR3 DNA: TGCGCCAGCAGCCAAGTAACGGGAGGGACAGATACGCAGTATTTT; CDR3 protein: CASSQVTGGTDTQYF
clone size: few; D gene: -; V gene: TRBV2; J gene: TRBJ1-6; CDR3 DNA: TGTGCCAGCAGTGAGAATACCCTAACACCCCTCCACTTT; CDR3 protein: CASSENTLTPLHF
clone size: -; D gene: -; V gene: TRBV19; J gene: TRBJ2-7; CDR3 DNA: TGTGCCAGTAGTATTAGCTTAGGACACTACGAGCAGTACTTC; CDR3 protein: CASSISLGHYEQYF
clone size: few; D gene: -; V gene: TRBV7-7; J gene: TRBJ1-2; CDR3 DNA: TGTGCTAGCAGCCCCCTGCGCGGGCCCTATGGCTACACCTTC; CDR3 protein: CASSPLRGPYGYTF
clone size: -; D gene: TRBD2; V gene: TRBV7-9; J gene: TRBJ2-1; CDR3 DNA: TGTGCCAGCAGCCCCCACGTATCGGGACTAGCGTACGAGCAGTTCTTC; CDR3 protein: CASSPHVSGLAYEQFF
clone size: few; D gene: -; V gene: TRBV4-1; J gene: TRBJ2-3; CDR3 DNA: TGCGCCAGCAGCTTTCAGGCGGGTGGCACAGATACGCAGTATTTT; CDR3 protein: CASSFQAGGTDTQYF
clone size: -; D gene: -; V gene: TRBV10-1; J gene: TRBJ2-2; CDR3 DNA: TGCGCCAGCAGGCTCGACAGAAACACCGGGGAGCTGTTTTTT; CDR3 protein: CASRLDRNTGELFF
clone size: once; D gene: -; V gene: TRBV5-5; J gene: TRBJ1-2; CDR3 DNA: TGTGCCAGCAGCCCCCCCCAGGGCCCCCAAGGCCGGGGCTACACCTTC; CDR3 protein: CASSPPQGPQGRGYTF
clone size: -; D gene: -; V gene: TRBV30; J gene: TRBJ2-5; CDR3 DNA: TGTGCCGGGACCATAAGGGGGGAGACCCAGTACTTC; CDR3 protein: CAGTIRGETQYF
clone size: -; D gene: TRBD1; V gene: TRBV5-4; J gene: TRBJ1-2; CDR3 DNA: TGTGCCAGCAGCTTTGGACAGGGAAACTATGGCTACACCTTC; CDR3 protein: CASSFGQGNYGYTF
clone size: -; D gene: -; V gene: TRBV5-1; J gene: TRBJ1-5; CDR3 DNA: TGCGCCAGCAGCTTGGGTCTTAATCAGCCCCAGCATTTT; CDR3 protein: CASSLGLNQPQHF
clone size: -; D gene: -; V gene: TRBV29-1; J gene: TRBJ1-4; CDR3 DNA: TGCAGCGTTGGGCAGCGTAATGAAAAACTGTTTTTT; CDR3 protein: CSVGQRNEKLFF
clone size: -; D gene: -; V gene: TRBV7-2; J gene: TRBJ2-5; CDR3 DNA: TGTGCCAGCAGCCCTACTTTCTCACAAGAGACCCAGTACTTC; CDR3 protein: CASSPTFSQETQYF
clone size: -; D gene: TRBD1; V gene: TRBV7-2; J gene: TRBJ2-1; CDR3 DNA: TGTGCCAGCAGCCGGGACAGGGGCTTGAATGAGCAGTTCTTC; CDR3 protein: CASSRDRGLNEQFF
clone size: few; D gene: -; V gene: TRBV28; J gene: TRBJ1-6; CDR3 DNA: TGTGCCAGCAGTTTGGGACTGCCCCCCTTCCACTTT; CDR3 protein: CASSLGLPPFHF
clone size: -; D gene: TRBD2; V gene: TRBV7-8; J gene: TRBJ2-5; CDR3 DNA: TGTGCCAGCAGCTTAGGGACGAGACTGTCTAGCGGGGGGGCCAGTGAGACCCAGTACTTC; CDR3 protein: CASSLGTRLSSGGASETQYF
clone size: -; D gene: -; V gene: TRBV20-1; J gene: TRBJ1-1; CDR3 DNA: TGCAGTACCGGGGTCGGCACTGAAGCTTTCTTT; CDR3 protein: CSTGVGTEAFF
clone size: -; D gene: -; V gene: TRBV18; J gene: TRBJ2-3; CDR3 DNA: TGTGCCAGCTCACCAGGGCGAGAAAATACGCAGTATTTT; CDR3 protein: CASSPGRENTQYF
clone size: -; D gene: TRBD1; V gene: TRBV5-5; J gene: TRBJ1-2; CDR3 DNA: TGTGCCAGCAGCTTGAGGCAGGGGGCGGGCTATGGCTACACCTTC; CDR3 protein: CASSLRQGAGYGYTF
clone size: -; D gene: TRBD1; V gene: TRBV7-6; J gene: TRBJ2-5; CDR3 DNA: TGTGCCAGCAGCGTCCGGGACAGGGGAGAGACCCAGTACTTC; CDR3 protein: CASSVRDRGETQYF
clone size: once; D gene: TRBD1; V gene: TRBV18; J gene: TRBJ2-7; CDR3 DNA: TGTGCCAGCTTACAGGGGCACCTCCACTCCTACGAGCAGTACTTC; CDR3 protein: CASLQGHLHSYEQYF
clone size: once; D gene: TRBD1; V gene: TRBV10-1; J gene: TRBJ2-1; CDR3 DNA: TGCGCCAGCAGCGGGACAGGGAATGAGCAGTTCTTC; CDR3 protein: CASSGTGNEQFF
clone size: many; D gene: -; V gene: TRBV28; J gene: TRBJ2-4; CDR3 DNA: TGTGCCAGCAGTTTCGCAGGAGGGACAGTAAACATTCAGTACTTC; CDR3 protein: CASSFAGGTVNIQYF